Listed here are 20 T cell receptor beta chains from one sample, sequenced in a study of control samples from healthy donors and cancer patients. Repertoires were generated with immunoSEQ multiplex PCR, while TCRdb's copy carries only in-frame clones and drops some. The table shows roughly 73,000 clones, with about 92% occurring only once. Material: blood. These TCRs come from a woman aged 60-75 years in good health.

J is TRBJ1-2 and V is TRBV4-2; 7 nucleotides align to TRBD1. CDR1 LGHNA and CDR2 YNFKEQ come from the germline V gene. Losses at the gene ends were 2 bases for V and 7 bases for J; bases not matched to a gene: 7. This CDR3 spans 14 amino acids. CDR3 in amino acids: CASSQTQGQLGYTF. In DNA, the CDR3 is TGTGCCAGCAGCCAAACCCAGGGACAGCTTGGCTACACCTTC.

The V and J genes are TRBV1 and TRBJ1-5; the listed D gene, TRBD1, was not tested against the DNA. TRBV1 is termed a pseudogene. This CDR3 has 13 amino acids. Written as DNA, the CDR3 is TGCACCAGCAGCCAATACAGGAGTCAGCCCCAGCATTTT. This encodes CTSSQYRSQPQHF.

This clone is a singleton in its sample. The chain carries TRBV4-1 and TRBJ1-2; 7 bases fit TRBD1. In germline, CDR1 is MGHRA, CDR2 YSYEKL. J lost 6 bases, V lost 6 bases, and 7 bases had no gene match. The CDR3 runs to 13 residues. CDR3 sequence: CASSPRDSNGYTF. The DNA of the CDR3 is TGCGCCAGCAGTCCCCGGGACAGTAATGGCTACACCTTC.

The CDR3 DNA reads as TGTGCCAGCAAAGGAGGGGGAACTGAAGCTTTCTTT. This translates into CASKGGGTEAFF. The J gene is TRBJ1-1, the V gene TRBV6-5, with TRBD1 as a possible D gene (6 bases). Germline V gene lookup returns CDR1 MNHEY and CDR2 SVGAGI. Trimming took off 7 bases at V and 5 bases at J, with 11 bases between the two ends. The CDR3 runs 12 residues.

The CDR3 coding sequence is TGTGCCAGCAGCCAAGATCTGACCTCGGATGAGCAGTTCTTC. Translated, it gives CASSQDLTSDEQFF. This chain links TRBV3-1 (or the pseudogene TRBV3-2) with TRBJ2-1; D is unresolved. Trimming removed 0 bases at V and 8 bases at J, with 11 bases between. The CDR3 spans 14 residues. Germline V gives CDR1 LGHDT, CDR2 YNNKEL (reference sequence).

The rearrangement joins TRBV28 to TRBJ1-5; perhaps TRBD1 as D (6 bases). The germline V gene has CDR1 MDHEN and CDR2 SYDVKM. The CDR3 loop spans 15 amino acids. The V gene lost 4 bases and the J gene lost 7 bases, with 17 bases spanning the gap. The CDR3 reads CASSSPQGPGQPQHF. The CDR3 nucleotides are TGTGCCAGCAGTTCTCCTCAGGGGCCCGGCCAGCCCCAGCATTTT.

V usage is TRBV30 and J usage is TRBJ2-5, with D possibly being TRBD1 or TRBD2 (5 bases each). The V end lost 5 bases, the J end lost 0 bases, and 7 bases lay between the germline ends. The CDR3 totals 12 residues. In germline, CDR1 is GTSNPN, CDR2 SVGIG (reference sequence). The CDR3, as DNA: TGTGCCTGGGAGGGGTACCAAGAGACCCAGTACTTC. Translation: CAWEGYQETQYF.

This clone appeared once. The rearrangement links TRBV18 to TRBJ2-7; D is possibly TRBD1 (6 bases). Germline V gene sequence: CDR1 KGHSH, CDR2 LQKENI. The length of the CDR3 is 14 residues. With 3 bases removed from V and 3 bases from J, the gap between germline ends came to 12 bases. The CDR3 reads CASSPGTSFYEQYF. The CDR3 bases are TGTGCCAGCTCACCTGGGACATCCTTCTACGAGCAGTACTTC. The full variable domain, its missing parts supplied by reference TRBV18 and TRBJ2-7, is NAGVMQNPRHLVRRRGQEARLRCSPMKGHSHVYWYRQLPEEGLKFMVYLQKENIIDESGMPKERFSAEFPKEGPSILRIQQVVRGDSAAYFCASSPGTSFYEQYFGPGTRLTVT.

As to this clone: Compared with germline, one end of the junction differs, possibly owing to a read error. This sequence joins TRBV19 and TRBJ2-1, with 12 bases aligning to TRBD2. CDR1 is LNHDA and CDR2 is SQIVND in the germline V gene (reference sequence). The CDR3 totals 19 residues. CDR3 amino acids: CASSVDPGLAGRSYNEQFF. CDR3 sequence (DNA): TGTGCCAGTAGTGTAGACCCTGGACTAGCGGGGAGGTCCTACAATGAGCAGTTCTTC.

This chain uses TRBV28 with TRBJ1-5; the D is unclear. Germline CDR1 is MDHEN and CDR2 is SYDVKM. CDR3 length: 17 amino acids. Trimming left V 4 bases short and J 7 bases short, with 23 bases between. For the CDR3, the DNA is TGTGCCAGCAGTTCCGATGCGGACCTCATGACAAGACAGCCCCAGCATTTT. Protein: CASSSDADLMTRQPQHF.

A single count supports this clone. The chain links TRBV7-9 to TRBJ1-5; 10 bases fit TRBD1. Germline CDR1 and CDR2: SEHNR and FQNEAQ (reference sequence). V shed 5 bases and J 6 bases; nucleotides not matched to a gene: 7. The CDR3 is 15 residues long. CDR3 region: CASSLGQGGTQPQHF. The CDR3, as DNA: TGTGCCAGCAGCCTAGGACAGGGGGGAACTCAGCCCCAGCATTTT. The complete variable domain, with remaining parts taken from reference TRBV7-9 and TRBJ1-5, reads DTGVSQNPRHKITKRGQNVTFRCDPISEHNRLYWYRQTLGQGPEFLTYFQNEAQLEKSRLLSDRFSAERPKGSFSTLEIQRTEQGDSAMYLCASSLGQGGTQPQHFGDGTRLSIL.

The chain links TRBV19 to TRBJ1-4; 8 bases align to TRBD1. The CDR3 is 14 residues long. Per germline, CDR1 LNHDA and CDR2 SQIVND (reference sequence). J lost 7 bases, V lost 4 bases, and 5 bases had no gene match. The chain's CDR3 is CASSTTGGGEKLFF. DNA of the CDR3: TGTGCCAGTAGTACAACAGGGGGGGGTGAAAAACTGTTTTTT.

This chain links TRBV6-1 with TRBJ1-1; D ambiguous. Per germline, CDR1 MNHNS and CDR2 SASEGT. With 2 bases removed from V and 5 bases from J, the gap between germline ends came to 9 bases. This CDR3 comprises 13 residues. DNA of the CDR3: TGTGCCAGCAGTGAAAGGTCATATACTGAAGCTTTCTTT. This translates into CASSERSYTEAFF.

The V and J genes are TRBV28 and TRBJ2-4; TRBD1 matches 7 bases. There are 14 residues in the CDR3. CDR1 and CDR2 (germline): MDHEN, SYDVKM. The ends lost 6 bases at V and 11 bases at J; junction bases unmatched: 13. CDR3 bases: TGTGCCAGCAGGGGACAGCTAAAAACATTCGTTCAGTACTTC. Translation gives CASRGQLKTFVQYF.

In its sample, this clone was seen once. The chain uses TRBV7-8 and TRBJ2-1; 13 nucleotides agree with TRBD2. The germline V gene has CDR1 SGHVS and CDR2 FQNEAQ. After removal of 5 bases from V and 9 bases from J, the junction contained 10 bases not matched to a gene. The CDR3 covers 16 residues. CDR3: CASSQSGTSGNAEQFF. CDR3 sequence (DNA): TGTGCCAGCAGCCAAAGCGGGACTAGCGGGAATGCTGAGCAGTTCTTC.

The rearrangement links TRBV5-4 to TRBJ2-5; possible D gene TRBD1, 5 bases. In germline, CDR1 is SGHNT, CDR2 YYREEE (reference sequence). Trimming left V 1 base short and J 5 bases short, with 9 bases between. CDR3 length: 13 amino acids. In DNA, the CDR3 is TGTGCCAGCAGCTTGCAGGGTGGGGAGACCCAGTACTTC. This encodes CASSLQGGETQYF.

The rearrangement joins TRBV20-1 to TRBJ2-7, with D tentatively TRBD1 or TRBD2 (6 bases each). V was trimmed by 3 bases and J by 4 bases, leaving 25 bases between them. CDR1 is DFQATT, CDR2 SNEGSKA, per germline (reference sequence). The length of the CDR3 is 17 residues. The CDR3 protein is CSASASRGGISIYEQYF. The CDR3, as DNA: TGCAGTGCTAGTGCTTCCCGAGGGGGGATATCGATATACGAGCAGTACTTC.

For this clone: The junction departs from germline at one end; a sequencing error may be responsible. This rearrangement joins TRBV10-2 to TRBJ1-5; D gene unclear. CDR3 size: 12 residues. The germline V gene has CDR1 WSHSY and CDR2 SAAADI. The CDR3 region is CASRDGNQPQHF. The CDR3 coding sequence is TGCGCCAGCCGTGACGGGAATCAGCCCCAGCATTTT.

This chain joins TRBV28 and TRBJ1-5; no clear D. The CDR3 totals 11 residues. The germline V gene encodes CDR1 MDHEN and CDR2 SYDVKM. Trimming removed 3 bases from V and 4 bases from J, with 1 base in between. CDR3 amino acids: CASSLNQPQHF. DNA for the CDR3: TGTGCCAGCAGTTTGAATCAGCCCCAGCATTTT.

DNA for the CDR3: TGTGCCAGCAGTTTTACTAGCGGGAGAGTTAGGGAGACCCAGTACTTC. Residues: CASSFTSGRVRETQYF. The V call is TRBV6-2 or TRBV6-3, the J call TRBJ2-5, with 11 bases identical to TRBD2. The germline V gene has CDR1 MNHEY and CDR2 SVGEGT. This CDR3 is 16 amino acids long. The trim removed 4 bases at V and 5 bases at J, leaving 9 bases unmatched.